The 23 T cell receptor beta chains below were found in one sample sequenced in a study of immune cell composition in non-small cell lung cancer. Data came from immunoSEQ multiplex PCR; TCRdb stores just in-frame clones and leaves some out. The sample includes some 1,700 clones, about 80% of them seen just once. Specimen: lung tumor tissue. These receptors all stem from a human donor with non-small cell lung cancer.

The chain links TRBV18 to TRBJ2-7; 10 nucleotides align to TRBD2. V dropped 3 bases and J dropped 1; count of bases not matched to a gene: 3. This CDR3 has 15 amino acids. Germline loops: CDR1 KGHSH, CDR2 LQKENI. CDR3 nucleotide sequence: TGTGCCAGCTCACCTGGACTAGCGGAATCCTACGAGCAGTACTTC. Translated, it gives CASSPGLAESYEQYF.

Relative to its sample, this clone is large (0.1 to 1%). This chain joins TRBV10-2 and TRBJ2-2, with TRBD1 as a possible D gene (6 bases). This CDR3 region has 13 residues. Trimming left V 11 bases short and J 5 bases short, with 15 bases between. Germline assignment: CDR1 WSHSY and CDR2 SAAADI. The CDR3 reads CASGTFYTGELFF. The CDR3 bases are TGCGCCTCTGGGACATTTTATACCGGGGAGCTGTTTTTT.

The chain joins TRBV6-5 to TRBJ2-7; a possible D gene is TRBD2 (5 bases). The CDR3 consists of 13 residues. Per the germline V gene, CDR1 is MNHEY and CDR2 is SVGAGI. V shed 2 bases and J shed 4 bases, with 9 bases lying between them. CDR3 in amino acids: CASSYAPGYEQYF. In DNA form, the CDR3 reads TGTGCCAGCAGTTACGCACCGGGGTACGAGCAGTACTTC.

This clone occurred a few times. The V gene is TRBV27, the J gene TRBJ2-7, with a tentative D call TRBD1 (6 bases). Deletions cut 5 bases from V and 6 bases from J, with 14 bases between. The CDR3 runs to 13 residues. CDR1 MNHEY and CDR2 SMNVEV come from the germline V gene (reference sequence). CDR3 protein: CASSPHTGPEQYF. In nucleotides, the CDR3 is TGTGCCAGCAGTCCGCACACAGGGCCCGAGCAGTACTTC.

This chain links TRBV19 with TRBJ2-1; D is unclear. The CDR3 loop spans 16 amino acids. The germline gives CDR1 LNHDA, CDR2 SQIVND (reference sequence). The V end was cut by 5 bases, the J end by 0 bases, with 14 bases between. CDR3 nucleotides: TGTGCCAGTAGTTCCCGACTCGAGAGCTCCTACAATGAGCAGTTCTTC. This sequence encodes CASSSRLESSYNEQFF.

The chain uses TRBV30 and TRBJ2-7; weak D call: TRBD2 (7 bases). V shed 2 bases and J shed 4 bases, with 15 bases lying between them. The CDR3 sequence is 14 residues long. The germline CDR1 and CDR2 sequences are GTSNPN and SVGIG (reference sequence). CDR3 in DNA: TGTGCCTGGAGTTGGGGAGGGGGGGGGTACGAGCAGTACTTC. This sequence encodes CAWSWGGGGYEQYF.

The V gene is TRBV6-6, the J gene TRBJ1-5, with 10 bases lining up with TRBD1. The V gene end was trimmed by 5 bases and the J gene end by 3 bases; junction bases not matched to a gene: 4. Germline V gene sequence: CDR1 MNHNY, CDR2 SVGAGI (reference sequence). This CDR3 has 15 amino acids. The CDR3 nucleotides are TGTGCCAGCAGTGCGGGACAGGGGAACAATCAGCCCCAGCATTTT. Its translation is CASSAGQGNNQPQHF.

The CDR3 DNA reads as TGCGCCAGCAGCCGAGGGGGAGCGGGGGGGTACGAGCAGTACTTC. Translation: CASSRGGAGGYEQYF. This rearrangement joins TRBV5-1 to TRBJ2-7, with 10 positions matching TRBD2. The CDR3 runs 15 residues. Trimming at V came to 4 bases and at J to 4 bases, leaving 8 bases not matched to a gene. Germline V lookup: CDR1 SGHRS, CDR2 YFSETQ.

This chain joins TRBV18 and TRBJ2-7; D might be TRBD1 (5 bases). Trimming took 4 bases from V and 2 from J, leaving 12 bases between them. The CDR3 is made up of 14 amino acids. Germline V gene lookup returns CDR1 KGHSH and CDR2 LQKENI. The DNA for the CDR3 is TGTGCCAGCTCACGAGGACAAGCCGCCTACGAGCAGTACTTC. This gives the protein CASSRGQAAYEQYF.

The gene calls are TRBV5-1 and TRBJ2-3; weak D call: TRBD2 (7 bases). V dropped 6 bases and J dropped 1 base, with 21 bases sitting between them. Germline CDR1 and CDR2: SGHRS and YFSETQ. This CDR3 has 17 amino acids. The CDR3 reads CASNSLGGGGGTDTQYF. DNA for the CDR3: TGCGCCAGCAATTCCCTAGGAGGCGGGGGCGGCACAGATACGCAGTATTTT.

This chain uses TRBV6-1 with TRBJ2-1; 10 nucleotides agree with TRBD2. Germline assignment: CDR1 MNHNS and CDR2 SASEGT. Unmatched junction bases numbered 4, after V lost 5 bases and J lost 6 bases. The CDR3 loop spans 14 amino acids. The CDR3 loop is CASSRLAGANEQFF. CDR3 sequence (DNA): TGTGCCAGCAGTAGGCTAGCGGGAGCCAATGAGCAGTTCTTC.

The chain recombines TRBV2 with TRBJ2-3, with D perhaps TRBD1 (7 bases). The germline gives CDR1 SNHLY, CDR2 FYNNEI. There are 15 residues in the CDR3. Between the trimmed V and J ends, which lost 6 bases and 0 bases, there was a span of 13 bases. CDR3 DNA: TGTGCCAGCAGCGGAGGGACAGCAAGCACAGATACGCAGTATTTT. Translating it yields CASSGGTASTDTQYF.

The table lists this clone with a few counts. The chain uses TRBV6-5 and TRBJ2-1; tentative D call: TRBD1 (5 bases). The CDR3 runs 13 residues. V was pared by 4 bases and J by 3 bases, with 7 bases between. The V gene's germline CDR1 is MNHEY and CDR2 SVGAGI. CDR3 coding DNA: TGTGCCAGCAGTTTCGACAGCTACAATGAGCAGTTCTTC. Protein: CASSFDSYNEQFF.

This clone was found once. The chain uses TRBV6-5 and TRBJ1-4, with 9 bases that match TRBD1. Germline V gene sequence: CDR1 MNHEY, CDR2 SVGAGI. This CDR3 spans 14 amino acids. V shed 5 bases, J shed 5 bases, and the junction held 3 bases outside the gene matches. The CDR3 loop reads CASSRTGVNEKLFF. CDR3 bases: TGTGCCAGCAGTAGGACAGGGGTGAATGAAAAACTGTTTTTT.

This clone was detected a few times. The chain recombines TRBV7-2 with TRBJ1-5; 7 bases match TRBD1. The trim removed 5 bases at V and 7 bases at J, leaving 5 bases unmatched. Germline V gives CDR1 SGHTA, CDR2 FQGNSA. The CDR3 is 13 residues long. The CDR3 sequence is CASSRTGAQPQHF. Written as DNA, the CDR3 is TGTGCCAGCAGCCGAACAGGGGCCCAGCCCCAGCATTTT.

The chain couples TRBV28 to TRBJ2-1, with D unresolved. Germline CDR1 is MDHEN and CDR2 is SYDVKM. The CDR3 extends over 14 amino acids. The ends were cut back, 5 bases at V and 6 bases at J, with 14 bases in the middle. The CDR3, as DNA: TGTGCCAGCAGTCCCGAGAAGAGGAGCAATGAGCAGTTCTTC. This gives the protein CASSPEKRSNEQFF.

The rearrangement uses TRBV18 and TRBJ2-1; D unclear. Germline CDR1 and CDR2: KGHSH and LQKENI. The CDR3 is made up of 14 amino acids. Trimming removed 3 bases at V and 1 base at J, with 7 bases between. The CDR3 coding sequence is TGTGCCAGCTCACCGATGCGGTCCTACAATGAGCAGTTCTTC. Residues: CASSPMRSYNEQFF.

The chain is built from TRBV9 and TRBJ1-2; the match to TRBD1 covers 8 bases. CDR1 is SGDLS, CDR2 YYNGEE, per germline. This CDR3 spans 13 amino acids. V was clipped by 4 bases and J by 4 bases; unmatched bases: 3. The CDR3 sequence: CASSPDRGYGYTF. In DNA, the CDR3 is TGTGCCAGCAGCCCAGACAGGGGCTATGGCTACACCTTC.

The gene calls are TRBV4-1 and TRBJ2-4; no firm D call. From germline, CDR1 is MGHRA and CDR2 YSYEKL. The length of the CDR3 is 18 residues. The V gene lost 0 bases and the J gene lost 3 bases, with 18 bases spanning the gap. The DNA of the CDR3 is TGCGCCAGCAGCCAAGAAACCCCGTATGCAACGGGCAAAAACATTCAGTACTTC. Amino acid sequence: CASSQETPYATGKNIQYF.

This CDR3 is CASSSQFSPYQSGSPPARYF. The CDR3 DNA follows: TGTGCCAGCAGTTCCCAATTTTCGCCATATCAGAGCGGGAGTCCCCCCGCTCGTTACTTC. This chain uses TRBV28 with TRBJ2-7; TRBD2 agrees at 8 bases. Germline V lookup: CDR1 MDHEN, CDR2 SYDVKM. The CDR3 extends over 20 amino acids. V was clipped by 4 bases and J by 13 bases; unmatched bases: 33.

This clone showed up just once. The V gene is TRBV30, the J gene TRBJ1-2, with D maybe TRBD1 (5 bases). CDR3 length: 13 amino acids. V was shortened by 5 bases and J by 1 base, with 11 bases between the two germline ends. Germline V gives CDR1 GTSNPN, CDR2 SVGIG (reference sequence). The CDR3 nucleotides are TGTGCCTGGGGGGGACTCTTTAACTATGGCTACACCTTC. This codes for CAWGGLFNYGYTF.

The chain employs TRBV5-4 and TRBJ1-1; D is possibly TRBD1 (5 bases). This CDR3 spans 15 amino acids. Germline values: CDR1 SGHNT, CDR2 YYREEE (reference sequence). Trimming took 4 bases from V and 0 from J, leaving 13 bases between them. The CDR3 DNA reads TGTGCCAGCAGCCGAAACGACAGACTGAACACTGAAGCTTTCTTT. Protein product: CASSRNDRLNTEAFF.

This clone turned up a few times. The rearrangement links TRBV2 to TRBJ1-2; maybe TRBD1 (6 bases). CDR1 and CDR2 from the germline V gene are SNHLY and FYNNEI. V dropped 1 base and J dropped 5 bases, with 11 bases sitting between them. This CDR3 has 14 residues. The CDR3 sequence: CASSEGRGEYGYTF. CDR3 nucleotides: TGTGCCAGCAGTGAAGGCAGGGGAGAGTATGGCTACACCTTC.